This TCR beta chain comes out of a study of response to subunit inactivated influenza vaccine (dated 2018 in TCRdb). Some background on the complete study: Deep quantitative profiling of the T cell receptor repertoire was used in the study to follow responses to a trivalent subunit inactivated influenza vaccine. Beyond this particular receptor, the publication reports: According to the authors, only a limited number of new T cells may be recruited by each seasonal influenza vaccination.

This clonotype was counted a few times. The antigen it binds to is not known. No base quality values were provided; no much bigger clone lies one nucleotide off. The CDR3 contains 15 residues, cysteine and phenylalanine counted. The sequence is cut down to CDR3 DNA, 45 bases in frame from base 1. Taken from the germline V gene, the CDR1 and CDR2 loops are KGHSH and LQKENI. Deletion took 2 bases off V and 4 bases off J, with a span of 14 bases between the germline ends. The receptor library was made with RT-PCR. The reads were generated on an Illumina HiSeq 2500. TCRdb reworked the public reads: Q25 trimming with fastp, MiXCR clone assembly, productive beta chains retained. A single entry per CDR3 protein holds the most common genes and DNA from its merged rows. This sample is represented by approximately 500,000 distinct CDR3 sequences; 13% to 15% of them were singletons. The top ten clonotypes cover 11% of the sample.

The sample was PBMCs from blood, taken roughly 12 days after vaccination. This TCR was recovered from a man in his fifties who received an inactivated influenza vaccine. Donor details come from another sample of the same person, matched by shared clones. Rearrangement joined TRBV18 to TRBJ1-2, with no confident D gene call. The nucleotide sequence is TGTGCCAGCTCACCAGAGACTTCGCGGCGCTATGGCTACACCTTC. Translated, this gives CASSPETSRRYGYTF.